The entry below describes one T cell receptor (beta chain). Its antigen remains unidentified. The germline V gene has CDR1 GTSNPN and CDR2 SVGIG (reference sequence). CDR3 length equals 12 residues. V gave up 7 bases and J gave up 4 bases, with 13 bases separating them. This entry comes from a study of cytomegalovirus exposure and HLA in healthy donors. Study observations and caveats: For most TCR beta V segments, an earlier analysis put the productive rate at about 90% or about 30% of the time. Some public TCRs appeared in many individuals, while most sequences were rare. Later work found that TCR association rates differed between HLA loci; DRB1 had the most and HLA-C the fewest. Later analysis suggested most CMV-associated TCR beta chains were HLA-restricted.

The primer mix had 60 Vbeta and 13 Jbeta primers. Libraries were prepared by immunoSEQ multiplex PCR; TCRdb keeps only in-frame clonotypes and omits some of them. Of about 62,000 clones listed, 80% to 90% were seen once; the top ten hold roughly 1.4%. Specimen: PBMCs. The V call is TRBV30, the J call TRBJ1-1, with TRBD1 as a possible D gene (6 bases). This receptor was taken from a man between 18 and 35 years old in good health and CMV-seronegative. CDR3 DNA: TGTGCCTTTGCGGGGGGCCTCACTGAAGCTTTCTTT. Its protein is CAFAGGLTEAFF.